This T cell receptor beta chain stems from a study of blood T cell repertoires in COVID-19. Study overall: Samples came from the United States, Italy and Spain, spanning acute and convalescent COVID-19. PBMCs, B-cell-depleted T cells, or T cells provided the cDNA or gDNA that made up the material.

Using immunoSEQ multiplex PCR, the repertoire was profiled, and TCRdb retains in-frame clones only, with some absent. The table has 200,000 to 250,000 clones, approximately 88% seen once. Sequenced material: PBMCs or T cells enriched from blood (not recorded which). This receptor was taken from a woman in her 30s who had been exposed to COVID-19.

The CDR3 protein is CASSSDLGGTQYF. CDR3 coding DNA: TGTGCCAGTAGTTCCGACCTTGGCGGGACCCAGTACTTC. V gene TRBV19 combines with J gene TRBJ2-5, with D hard to call. With 5 bases removed from V and 7 bases from J, the gap between germline ends came to 14 bases. There are 13 residues in the CDR3. The germline V gene encodes CDR1 LNHDA and CDR2 SQIVND (reference sequence).